This TCR beta chain was identified during a study of blood T cell repertoires in COVID-19. Trimming took 7 bases from V and 9 from J, leaving 17 bases between them. The CDR3 totals 13 residues. CDR1 is MNHNY, CDR2 SVGAGI, per germline (reference sequence). Original processing methods: Reference gene primer amplification yielded estimated nucleated cell counts. Generated by immunoSEQ multiplex PCR, the TCRdb table keeps only in-frame clones and is missing some. That table supplies the V and J calls and clone size; D and trimming were determined from the DNA. The table includes 200,000 to 250,000 clones, around four fifths detected once.

This sequence was found in a young man with active or convalescent COVID-19. The V call is TRBV6-6, the J call TRBJ2-3; perhaps TRBD2 as D (6 bases). Sequenced input: peripheral blood. CDR3 nucleotide sequence: TGTGCCAGCATCCCCTCGGAGGGTCAGACGCAGTATTTT. Its protein is CASIPSEGQTQYF.